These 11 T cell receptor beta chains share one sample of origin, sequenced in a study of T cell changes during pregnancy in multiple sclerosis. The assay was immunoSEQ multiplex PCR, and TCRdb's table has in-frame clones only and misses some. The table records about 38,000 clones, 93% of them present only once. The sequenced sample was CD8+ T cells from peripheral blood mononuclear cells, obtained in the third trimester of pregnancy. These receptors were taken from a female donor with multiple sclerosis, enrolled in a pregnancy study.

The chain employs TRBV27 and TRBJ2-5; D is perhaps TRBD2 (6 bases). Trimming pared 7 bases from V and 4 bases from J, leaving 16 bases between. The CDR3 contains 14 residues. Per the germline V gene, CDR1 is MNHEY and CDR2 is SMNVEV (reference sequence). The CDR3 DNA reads TGTGCCAGCAATGGGTCGGAACTAGCAGAGACCCAGTACTTC. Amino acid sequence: CASNGSELAETQYF.

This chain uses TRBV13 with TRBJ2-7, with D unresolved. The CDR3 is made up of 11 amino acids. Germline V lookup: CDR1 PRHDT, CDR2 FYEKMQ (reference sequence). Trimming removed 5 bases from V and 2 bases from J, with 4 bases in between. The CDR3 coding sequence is TGTGCCAGCAGCGCGACCTACGAGCAGTACTTC. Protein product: CASSATYEQYF.

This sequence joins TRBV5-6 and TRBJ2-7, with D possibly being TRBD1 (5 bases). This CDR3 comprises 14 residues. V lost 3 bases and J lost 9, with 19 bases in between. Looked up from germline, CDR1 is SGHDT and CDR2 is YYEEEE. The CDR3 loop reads CASSSTGDLLGQYF. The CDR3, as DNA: TGTGCCAGCAGCTCTACAGGAGATCTTCTAGGGCAGTACTTC.

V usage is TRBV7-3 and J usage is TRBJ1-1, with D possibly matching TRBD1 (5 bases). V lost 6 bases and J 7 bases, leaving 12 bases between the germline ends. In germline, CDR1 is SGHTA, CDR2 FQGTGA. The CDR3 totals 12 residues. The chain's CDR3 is CASSFGGSEAFF. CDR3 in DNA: TGTGCCAGCAGTTTTGGGGGGAGTGAAGCTTTCTTT.

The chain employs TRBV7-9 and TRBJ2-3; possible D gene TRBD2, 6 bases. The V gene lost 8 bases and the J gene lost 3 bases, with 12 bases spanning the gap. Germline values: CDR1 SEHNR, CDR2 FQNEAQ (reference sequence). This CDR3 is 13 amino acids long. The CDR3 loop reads CASPGVETDTQYF. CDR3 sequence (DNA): TGTGCCAGCCCGGGGGTAGAGACAGATACGCAGTATTTT.

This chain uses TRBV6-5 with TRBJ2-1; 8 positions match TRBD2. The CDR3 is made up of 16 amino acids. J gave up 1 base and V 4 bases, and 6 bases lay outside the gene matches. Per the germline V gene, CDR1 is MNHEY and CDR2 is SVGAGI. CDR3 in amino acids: CASSSHGGGSYNEQFF. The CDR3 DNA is TGTGCCAGCAGTTCCCACGGGGGGGGTTCCTACAATGAGCAGTTCTTC.

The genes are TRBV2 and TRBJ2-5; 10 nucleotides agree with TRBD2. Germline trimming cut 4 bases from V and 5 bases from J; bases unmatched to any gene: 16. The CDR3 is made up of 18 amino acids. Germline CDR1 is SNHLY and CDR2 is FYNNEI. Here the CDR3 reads CASSGSHSGGPTGETQYF. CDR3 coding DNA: TGTGCCAGCAGTGGGAGCCATAGCGGGGGGCCCACTGGGGAGACCCAGTACTTC.

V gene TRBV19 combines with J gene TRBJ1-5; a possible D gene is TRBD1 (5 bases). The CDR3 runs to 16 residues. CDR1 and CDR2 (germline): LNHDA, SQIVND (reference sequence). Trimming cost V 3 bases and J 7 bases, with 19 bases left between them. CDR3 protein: CASSMFVRVGGQPQHF. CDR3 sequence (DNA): TGTGCCAGTAGTATGTTTGTCAGGGTGGGCGGACAGCCCCAGCATTTT.

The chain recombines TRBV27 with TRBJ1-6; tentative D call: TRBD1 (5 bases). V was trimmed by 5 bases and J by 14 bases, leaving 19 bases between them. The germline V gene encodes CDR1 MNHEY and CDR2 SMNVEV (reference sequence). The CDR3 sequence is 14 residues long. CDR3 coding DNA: TGTGCCAGCAGTGGGCGGGGCCTTATTTCGGCCCTCCACTTT. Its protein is CASSGRGLISALHF.

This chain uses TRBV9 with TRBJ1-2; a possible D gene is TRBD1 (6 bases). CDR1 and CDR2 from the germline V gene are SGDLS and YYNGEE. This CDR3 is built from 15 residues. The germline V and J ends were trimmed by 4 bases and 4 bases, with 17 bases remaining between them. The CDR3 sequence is CASSSQQGASYGYTF. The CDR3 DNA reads TGTGCCAGCAGCTCGCAACAGGGAGCTAGCTATGGCTACACCTTC.

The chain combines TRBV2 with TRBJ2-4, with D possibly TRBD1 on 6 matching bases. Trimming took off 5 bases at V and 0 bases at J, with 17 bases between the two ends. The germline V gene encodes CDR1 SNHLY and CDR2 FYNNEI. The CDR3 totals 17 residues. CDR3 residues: CASSPQGFGAAKNIQYF. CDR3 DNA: TGTGCCAGCAGTCCCCAGGGGTTTGGGGCAGCCAAAAACATTCAGTACTTC.